The clone carrying this T cell receptor beta chain occurred once. The antigen is undetermined. The sample belongs to a study of cytomegalovirus exposure and HLA in healthy donors. Study results and caveats: Among the CMV-associated chains, three were confirmed in vitro as specific for CMV antigens.

The table came from immunoSEQ multiplex PCR; TCRdb's copy has only in-frame clones and leaves some out. The table shows about 98,000 clones, with about 90% occurring only once. Donors were drawn from the roughly 120-subject validation cohort, separate from the approximately 640-subject first cohort. The CDR3 runs 16 residues. Germline CDR1 and CDR2: LGHNA and YSLEER. V was clipped by 1 base and J by 5 bases; unmatched bases: 10. The specimen was PBMCs. The TCR was taken from a man aged 18-30 years in good health and CMV-seropositive. The J gene is TRBJ2-7, the V gene TRBV4-3; TRBD1 matches at 8 bases. The CDR3 loop reads CASSQGADRGVDEQYF. For the CDR3, the DNA is TGCGCCAGCAGCCAAGGGGCCGACAGGGGCGTAGACGAGCAGTACTTC.